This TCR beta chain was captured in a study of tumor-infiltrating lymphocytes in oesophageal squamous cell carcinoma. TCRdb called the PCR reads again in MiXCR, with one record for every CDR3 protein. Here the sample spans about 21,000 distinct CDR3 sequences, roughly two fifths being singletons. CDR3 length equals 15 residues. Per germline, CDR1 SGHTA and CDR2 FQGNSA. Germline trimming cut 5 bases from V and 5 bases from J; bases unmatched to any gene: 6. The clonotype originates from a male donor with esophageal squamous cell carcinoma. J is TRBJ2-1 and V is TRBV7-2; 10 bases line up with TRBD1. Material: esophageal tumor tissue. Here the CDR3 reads CASSPQGQGHNEQFF. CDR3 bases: TGTGCCAGCAGCCCCCAGGGACAGGGGCACAATGAGCAGTTCTTC.